Sequencing of this TCR beta chain was carried out in a study of technical replicates of blood from a few donors. CDR1 is SGDLS and CDR2 is YYNGEE in the germline V gene. This CDR3 has 13 amino acids. V was clipped by 4 bases and J by 5 bases, with 12 bases between them. Assay used: immunoSEQ multiplex PCR; TCRdb lists only in-frame clones, some missing. The sample lists roughly 70,000 clones; about 90% were seen once. The TCR comes from a human donor in good health. Sequencing was carried out using T cells isolated from PBMCs. The J gene is TRBJ2-5, the V gene TRBV9; maybe TRBD1 (7 bases). CDR3 sequence (DNA): TGTGCCAGCAGCCCGACAGGGAGGGAGACCCAGTACTTC. As protein: CASSPTGRETQYF.